This T cell receptor (beta chain) was obtained from a study of read filtering for tumor transcriptome and immune sequencing. This library used roughly 400 ng RNA and molecular barcoded adaptors spanning alpha/delta and beta/gamma chains. TCRdb reprocessed the reads with MiXCR, giving one entry per CDR3 protein. The data contain 30,000 to 35,000 distinct CDR3 sequences, around 18% of them singletons. Germline CDR1 reads KGHSH; CDR2 reads LQKENI. Trimming cost V 0 bases and J 11 bases, with 16 bases left between them. CDR3 length: 14 amino acids. On this clonotype itself: Just one base apart from a much larger clone, this may be a read error.

The sequence was collected from a donor over 35 with multiple myeloma. Sample: a population of CD138-negative cells sorted from bone marrow. This sequence joins TRBV18 and TRBJ2-5; TRBD1 or TRBD2 may be the D gene (5 bases each). In DNA form, the CDR3 reads TGTGCCAGCTCACCACCGATGGCGGGCAGGGTACAGTACTTC. Amino acids: CASSPPMAGRVQYF.